Listed below are T cell receptor beta chains from one sample, sequenced in a study of cytotoxic CD8 clonotypes in ibrutinib-treated CLL. The table came from immunoSEQ multiplex PCR; TCRdb's copy has only in-frame clones and leaves some out. This table holds roughly 300,000 clones, approximately 79% found once. Specimen: PBMCs, collected at disease progression, from a patient treated with ibrutinib. These receptors were collected from a human donor with chronic lymphocytic leukemia. Both conserved end residues are part of each CDR3. The D gene is left open where the match is weak. Where a row states a size, it is once, few, many or the class of an expanded clone; other rows omit it.

clone size	V gene	J gene	D gene	CDR3 DNA	CDR3 protein
once	TRBV15	TRBJ2-7	.	TGTGCCACCAGCAGAGTAGCCGATTACGAGCAGTACTTC	CATSRVADYEQYF
.	TRBV5-1	TRBJ1-2	.	TGCGCCAGCAGCTTTCGTTCGGGGTTCTCTGGCTACACCTTC	CASSFRSGFSGYTF
few	TRBV2	TRBJ1-2	.	TGTGCCAGCAGCCCCTTGAGAGGCTACACCTTC	CASSPLRGYTF
.	TRBV7-2	TRBJ2-2	.	TGTGCCAGCAGCTTAGGGCGTGGGGGCTTTGGCACCGGGGAGCTGTTTTTT	CASSLGRGGFGTGELFF
once	TRBV7-2	TRBJ2-1	TRBD1	TGTGCCAGCAGCTCCGTCGGGACAGGGGTCAATGAGCAGTTCTTC	CASSSVGTGVNEQFF
few	TRBV2	TRBJ1-2	.	TGTGCCAGCAGCCCACAGGGTAGGGGCTACACCTTC	CASSPQGRGYTF
.	TRBV5-5	TRBJ2-7	TRBD2	TGTGCCAGCAGCGGACTGGCGGGAGACTTTGAGCAGTACTTC	CASSGLAGDFEQYF
.	TRBV4-1	TRBJ1-5	TRBD1	TGCGCCAGCAGCCAAGGACAGGGCCTCAATCAGCCCCAGCATTTT	CASSQGQGLNQPQHF
.	TRBV5-1	TRBJ1-1	.	TGTGCCAGCAGCTTGGGGAGTATTCCTGAAGCTTTCTTT	CASSLGSIPEAFF
.	TRBV2	TRBJ2-3	.	TGTGCCAGCAGTGACCCCGAAGCGGTCGCACAGGATAGCACAGATACGCAGTATTTT	CASSDPEAVAQDSTDTQYF
.	TRBV4-2	TRBJ2-7	TRBD2	TGTGCCAGCAGCCAAGACAGCGGGGGTTTATACGAGCAGTACTTC	CASSQDSGGLYEQYF
once	TRBV5-1	TRBJ2-7	.	TGCGCCAGCAGCCGGACAGATTACGAGCAGTACTTC	CASSRTDYEQYF
.	TRBV7-8	TRBJ2-7	.	TGTGCCAGCAGCTTAGGGACGGGCTCTTACGAGCAGTACTTC	CASSLGTGSYEQYF
.	TRBV7-9	TRBJ2-5	.	TGTGCCAGCAGCGTGAGCAGGGATCGAGAGACCCAGTACTTC	CASSVSRDRETQYF
once	TRBV5-1	TRBJ2-4	.	TGCGCCAGCAGCTTGACGGGGGGCCCCGCCAAAAACATTCAGTACTTC	CASSLTGGPAKNIQYF
few	TRBV5-4	TRBJ2-7	.	TGTGCCAGCAGCTCGTTTAGAAATAAATACGAGCAGTACTTC	CASSSFRNKYEQYF
.	TRBV4-3	TRBJ1-1	.	TGCGCCAGCAGCCAAGATTGGGGGACTGAAGCTTTCTTT	CASSQDWGTEAFF
.	TRBV10-1	TRBJ2-1	.	TGCGCCAGCAGTGAGTCCCGGGCATCCGTCAGTGAGCAGTTCTTC	CASSESRASVSEQFF
.	TRBV2	TRBJ2-7	TRBD2	TGTGCCAGCAGTGAGACTAGCGGGACCAACTACGAGCAGTACTTC	CASSETSGTNYEQYF
.	TRBV2	TRBJ1-4	.	TGTGCCAGCAGACCGACAGCCACTAATGAAAAACTGTTTTTT	CASRPTATNEKLFF
.	TRBV29-1	TRBJ2-7	TRBD2	TGCAGCGTCGGGACTAGCGCCTCCTACGAGCAGTACTTC	CSVGTSASYEQYF
few	TRBV19	TRBJ1-2	.	TGTGCCAGTACCCGGACAGACGTTAACTATGGCTACACCTTC	CASTRTDVNYGYTF
.	TRBV29-1	TRBJ2-7	.	TGCAGCGTCGATGGGATTAAGGGGTACGAGCAGTACTTC	CSVDGIKGYEQYF
.	TRBV12-5	TRBJ1-1	TRBD1	TGTGCTAGTGGTTTAGACACCGGGACAGGGTTTCTCGGAAACCTGGGCACTGAAGCTTTCTTT	CASGLDTGTGFLGNLGTEAFF
.	TRBV7-2	TRBJ2-3	TRBD2	TGTGCCAGCAGCTTCCTGACGGGGGGGCCTTTAGATACGCAGTATTTT	CASSFLTGGPLDTQYF
.	TRBV6-1	TRBJ1-5	TRBD1	TGTGCCAGCAGCGAAGCCCGACAGGGGGTTCAGCCCCAGCATTTT	CASSEARQGVQPQHF
.	TRBV2	TRBJ1-5	.	TGTGCCAGCAGAGGCGGGGGCAGTGGCAATCAGCCCCAGCATTTT	CASRGGGSGNQPQHF
.	TRBV6-1	TRBJ2-7	TRBD2	TGTGCCAGCAGTGACCGTCTAGCGGGAGGGCGGGACGAGCAGTACTTC	CASSDRLAGGRDEQYF
few	TRBV14	TRBJ2-5	.	TGTGCCAGCAGCCCCCAGGTTAGGTTGGAGACCCAGTACTTC	CASSPQVRLETQYF
.	TRBV6-6	TRBJ1-4	.	TGTGCCAGCAGACTCGGGGATGTTGGAAAACTGTTTTTT	CASRLGDVGKLFF
.	TRBV4-3	TRBJ2-1	.	TGCGCCAGCAGAGAGGGTTTCGGCAATGAGCAGTTCTTC	CASREGFGNEQFF
.	TRBV27	TRBJ2-5	.	TGTGCCAGCAGTTTTTCCGGTGCGGAGACCCAGTACTTC	CASSFSGAETQYF
once	TRBV27	TRBJ1-2	TRBD1	TGTGCCAGCAGTTCGGGGACAGGCCCTTTAGGAAACTATGGCTACACCTTC	CASSSGTGPLGNYGYTF
.	TRBV15	TRBJ1-6	TRBD1	TGTGCCACCAGCAGCCGACGGGACAGCCTTAATTCACCCCTCCACTTT	CATSSRRDSLNSPLHF
.	TRBV7-2	TRBJ1-2	.	TGTGCCAGCAGCTTAGTTCACAGGGACGACTATGGCTACACCTTC	CASSLVHRDDYGYTF
.	TRBV11-2	TRBJ2-3	.	TGTGCCAGCAGCTTAGATCGGGGCAGGCCCCGGGGGGATACGCAGTATTTT	CASSLDRGRPRGDTQYF
.	TRBV4-3	TRBJ2-1	TRBD1	TGCGCCAGCAGCCAAGATCTGGGGACAGGGCTCTACAATGAGCAGTTCTTC	CASSQDLGTGLYNEQFF
.	TRBV6-5	TRBJ2-5	.	TGTGCCAGCAGTTCCGCCAAGGAGACCCAGTACTTC	CASSSAKETQYF
few	TRBV19	TRBJ1-1	.	TGTGCCAGTAGTTCTTGGACACCCACTGAAGCTTTCTTT	CASSSWTPTEAFF
.	TRBV19	TRBJ1-1	.	TGTGCCAGTACCGTTGGACAGTATAGACTGAACACTGAAGCTTTCTTT	CASTVGQYRLNTEAFF
.	TRBV4-2	TRBJ2-5	.	TGTGCCAGCAGCCAAGCCTGGACCAAAGAGACCCAGTACTTC	CASSQAWTKETQYF
.	TRBV2	TRBJ2-2	TRBD2	TGTGCCAGCAGCCCCCGGACTAGCGGGGAGCTGTTTTTT	CASSPRTSGELFF
.	TRBV7-9	TRBJ2-6	.	TGTGCCAGCAGCTTAGGTGTCTCTGGGGCCAACGTCCTGACTTTC	CASSLGVSGANVLTF
.	TRBV19	TRBJ1-5	.	TGTGCCAGTAGTATACTATGGAGACAGATCAATCAGCCCCAGCATTTT	CASSILWRQINQPQHF
.	TRBV7-7	TRBJ2-1	TRBD2	TGTGCCAGCAGCTTAGGTTGGACTAGCGGGGAGCAGTTCTTC	CASSLGWTSGEQFF
.	TRBV7-9	TRBJ1-2	.	TGTGCCAGCAGGGCCGCCGACGGTGGCTACACCTTC	CASRAADGGYTF
.	TRBV12-5	TRBJ2-3	.	TGTGCTAGTCCTGATACAGATACGCAGTATTTT	CASPDTDTQYF
.	TRBV15	TRBJ2-1	.	TGTGCCACCAGCAGAGGGTTTACAGTTGGCAATGAGCAGTTCTTC	CATSRGFTVGNEQFF
.	TRBV4-1	TRBJ1-1	TRBD1	TGCGCCAGCAGCCGACCAGGGGGTCGGACTGAAGCTTTCTTT	CASSRPGGRTEAFF
few	TRBV7-2	TRBJ2-7	.	TGTGCCAGCAGCTGGTCGCGGGGGCCGCCGTACTTC	CASSWSRGPPYF
.	TRBV7-2	TRBJ2-7	.	TGTGCCAGCAGCTTAGGGCGGGGTTCCTACGAGCAGTACTTC	CASSLGRGSYEQYF
many	TRBV4-2	TRBJ1-2	.	TGTGCCAGCAGCCAAGCCCCACAGCTCTATGGCTACACCTTC	CASSQAPQLYGYTF